These 11 T cell receptor beta chains originate from one sample sequenced in a study of T cell changes during pregnancy in multiple sclerosis. Profiling relied on immunoSEQ multiplex PCR, and the TCRdb table lists in-frame clones only, not all of them. The sample records fewer than 60,000 clones, about nine tenths being singletons. The material was peripheral blood, obtained in the third trimester of pregnancy. These receptors were obtained from a female donor in good health, enrolled as a control in a pregnancy study.

The chain recombines TRBV5-6 with TRBJ1-6; tentatively, D is TRBD1 (5 bases). Trimming left V 3 bases short and J 10 bases short, with 11 bases between. This CDR3 region has 13 residues. Germline V gene data show CDR1 as SGHDT and CDR2 as YYEEEE. The CDR3 spells CASSWGDQSPLHF. The DNA for the CDR3 is TGTGCCAGCAGCTGGGGGGACCAATCACCCCTCCACTTT.

V and J are TRBV7-2 and TRBJ2-5; 9 bases are shared with TRBD2. Germline CDR1 and CDR2: SGHTA and FQGNSA. The CDR3 consists of 14 residues. The trim removed 5 bases at V and 6 bases at J, leaving 7 bases unmatched. This chain's CDR3 is CASSVTGTSKTQYF. CDR3 nucleotide sequence: TGTGCCAGCAGCGTGACCGGGACTAGCAAGACCCAGTACTTC.

This chain connects TRBV25-1 to TRBJ2-5; D possibly corresponds to TRBD1 (6 bases). With 3 bases removed from V and 4 bases from J, the gap between germline ends came to 21 bases. The CDR3 runs 17 residues. In germline, CDR1 is MGHDK, CDR2 SYGVNS. CDR3 nucleotide sequence: TGTGCCAGCAGTGATGGCGTCTCCAGGGGAAGGGGAGAGACCCAGTACTTC. This translates into CASSDGVSRGRGETQYF.

The chain has TRBV29-1 and TRBJ1-6; TRBD1 matches 7 bases. Germline trimming cut 4 bases from V and 10 bases from J; bases unmatched to any gene: 4. CDR1 and CDR2 from the germline V gene are SQVTM and ANQGSEA. The CDR3 sequence is 12 residues long. In DNA, the CDR3 is TGCAGCGTTGGAGGGGGCGGCTCACCCCTCCACTTT. It specifies CSVGGGGSPLHF.

The rearrangement uses TRBV30 and TRBJ2-1, with D hard to call. Germline V gene lookup returns CDR1 GTSNPN and CDR2 SVGIG (reference sequence). CDR3 size: 13 residues. Trimming took 1 base from V and 2 from J, leaving 6 bases between them. The CDR3 region has the DNA TGTGCCTGGAGTGACGGTACCTACAATGAGCAGTTCTTC. It encodes CAWSDGTYNEQFF.

This chain connects TRBV6-6 to TRBJ2-3; 8 nucleotides agree with TRBD2. V shed 5 bases and J 2 bases; nucleotides not matched to a gene: 6. CDR3 length equals 15 residues. Germline-derived CDR1 and CDR2 are MNHNY and SVGAGI (reference sequence). CDR3 amino acids: CASSTGLALTDTQYF. The CDR3 region has the DNA TGTGCCAGCAGTACCGGACTAGCCCTCACAGATACGCAGTATTTT.

This clone was seen only once. The chain uses TRBV2 and TRBJ1-1; D is perhaps TRBD1 (5 bases). The CDR3 is 15 amino acids. Germline CDR1 SNHLY, CDR2 FYNNEI. V lost 6 bases to trimming and J lost 4 bases, with 18 bases between them. The CDR3 DNA is TGTGCCAGCAGGGAGGGAACAGGAGACCTCACTGAAGCTTTCTTT. Its translation is CASREGTGDLTEAFF.

This chain links TRBV18 with TRBJ1-1; 7 nucleotides line up with TRBD1. The ends lost 2 bases at V and 1 base at J; junction bases unmatched: 1. Germline lookup yields CDR1 KGHSH and CDR2 LQKENI. The CDR3 runs to 14 residues. DNA for the CDR3: TGTGCCAGCTCACCAGGACAGGAGAACACTGAAGCTTTCTTT. This encodes CASSPGQENTEAFF.

The V and J genes are TRBV11-2 and TRBJ1-4; 8 bases align to TRBD1. The CDR3 has 15 amino acids. Germline lookup yields CDR1 SGHAT and CDR2 FQNNGV. Trimming at V came to 3 bases and at J to 2 bases, leaving 2 bases not matched to a gene. The chain's CDR3 is CASSFDRGTNEKLFF. CDR3 coding DNA: TGTGCCAGCAGCTTCGACAGGGGTACTAATGAAAAACTGTTTTTT.

The chain links TRBV9 to TRBJ2-2; 10 nucleotides agree with TRBD1. Trimming took 3 bases from V and 2 from J; bases not matched to a gene: 7. The germline V gene has CDR1 SGDLS and CDR2 YYNGEE. CDR3 length equals 17 residues. CDR3 region: CASSGRRDRGNTGELFF. CDR3 DNA: TGTGCCAGCAGCGGCCGACGGGACAGGGGTAACACCGGGGAGCTGTTTTTT.

This clone has only one observation. This chain links TRBV10-3 with TRBJ2-7; 7 bases agree with TRBD2. The V gene end was trimmed by 7 bases and the J gene end by 4 bases; junction bases not matched to a gene: 7. CDR1 and CDR2 from the germline V gene are ENHRY and SYGVKD. This CDR3 is 13 amino acids long. This CDR3 reads CAITLGGGYEQYF. The CDR3 DNA reads as TGTGCCATCACTCTGGGGGGGGGTTACGAGCAGTACTTC.